The clone carrying this T cell receptor (beta chain) has at least ten counts. What it binds is not known. From the 5' RACE reads, TCRdb called clonotypes with MiXCR, one entry per CDR3 protein. The sample gives 400,000 to 550,000 distinct CDR3 sequences, 13% to 15% of which show up once; approximately 0.98% is in the top ten. The sample originates from a study of identical twins. Study-level results: Fewer insertions characterized abundant cord blood beta clonotypes, whereas memory repertoires showed none. Twins shared out-of-frame alpha sequences with excess low generation probability.

Trimming stripped 3 bases from V and 0 bases from J, with 11 bases between. The CDR3 is made up of 15 amino acids. The germline gives CDR1 SEHNR, CDR2 FQNEAQ (reference sequence). This sample was also put to use in a study of yellow fever vaccine responses in identical twins.

The receptor was isolated from a woman between 18 and 30 years old in good health. The chain recombines TRBV7-9 with TRBJ1-2; the D gene is possibly TRBD1 (5 bases). Sequenced: CD4+ T cells sorted from blood. In DNA form, the CDR3 reads TGTGCCAGCAGCTTGGCAGGGATCCCTAACTATGGCTACACCTTC. Protein: CASSLAGIPNYGYTF.